This paragraph reports one T cell receptor (beta chain). A read error may produce the germline difference seen at one junction end. The sample is drawn from a study of blood T cells in healthy people across ages. The authors ran a second PCR of roughly 7 to 11 cycles using a sample-barcoded 5' primer and a J-beta primer mix. A single record per CDR3 protein comes from TCRdb applying MiXCR to the 5' RACE reads. The sample carries about 680,000 distinct CDR3 sequences, 49% recorded once. Isolated per sample were at least 6 million PBMCs. The receptor comes from an older woman in good health. The sample consisted of blood.

This CDR3 is CASSLDSGVLGNEQFF. The DNA of the CDR3 is TGTGCCAGCAGCTTAGATTCCGGGGTCCTAGGCAATGAACAGTTCTTC. J is TRBJ2-1 and V is TRBV7-9; D possibly corresponds to TRBD2 (5 bases). The CDR3 has 16 amino acids. Germline CDR1 is SEHNR and CDR2 is FQNEAQ (reference sequence).